This note documents a single TCR beta chain sequence. The junction had 3 bases not matched to a gene; V was cut back by 2 bases and J by 7 bases. The germline V gene encodes CDR1 SGDLS and CDR2 YYNGEE. The CDR3 contains 15 residues. Cohorts were based on clinical histories the participants reported. These data come from a study of blood T cell repertoires in COVID-19. Data came from immunoSEQ multiplex PCR; TCRdb stores just in-frame clones and leaves some out. The sample holds just over 300,000 clones, roughly 90% seen once. The J gene is TRBJ1-6, the V gene TRBV9; 10 nucleotides match TRBD1. The sequencing input was PBMCs or T cells enriched from blood (not recorded which). The source of this sequence is a woman between 18 and 30 years old with acute COVID-19. Written as DNA, the CDR3 is TGTGCCAGCAGCGTCGAGGACAGGGGGAATTCACCCCTCCACTTT. This codes for CASSVEDRGNSPLHF.